The entry below describes one T cell receptor (beta chain). The data stem from a study of blood T cell repertoires in COVID-19. CDR3 length: 14 residues. The V end was cut by 0 bases, the J end by 0 bases, with 8 bases between. In germline, CDR1 is GTSNPN, CDR2 SVGIG (reference sequence). In the source study's methods: Nucleated cell number was recorded as an estimate derived from reference gene primer amplification. Clones were sequenced by immunoSEQ multiplex PCR, and TCRdb holds only the in-frame ones, with some missing. V, J and clone size reflect that table, while D and trimming were determined from the DNA. This table holds tens of thousands of clones, around 82% found once.

Sequenced input: peripheral blood. V gene TRBV30 combines with J gene TRBJ2-5, with D tentatively TRBD2 (6 bases). This sequence was found in a human donor in a cohort sampled during active COVID-19. CDR3 sequence (DNA): TGTGCCTGGAGTGTACAGCGGGACCAAGAGACCCAGTACTTC. Translating it yields CAWSVQRDQETQYF.